Listed below are T cell receptor beta chains from one sample, sequenced in a study of Ad26.COV2.S vaccination and SARS-CoV-2 variants. The method was immunoSEQ multiplex PCR; TCRdb's version includes in-frame clones alone and lacks a portion of them. The table records 350,000 to 500,000 clones, approximately 87% of them present only once. The sequencing used peripheral blood, collected in a trial of Ad26.COV2.S vaccine versus placebo. Source of these receptors: a person between 18 and 60 years old who received the Ad26.COV2.S COVID-19 vaccine or a placebo. The CDR3 runs from the conserved cysteine through the conserved F or W.

TRBJ2-5 | TRBV5-8 | CASSLRDRVFDAQETQYF
TRBJ2-7 | TRBV3-1/TRBV3-2 | CASSQGGALPHEQYF
TRBJ1-6 | TRBV2 | CASSSTGLAAPLHF
TRBJ1-4 | TRBV5-1 | CASSVQGRTNEKLFF
TRBJ2-1 | TRBV10-2 | CASLSSDEQFF
TRBJ1-2 | TRBV7-9 | CASSSDGRGYTF
TRBJ2-3 | TRBV6-4 | CASSPTRTSGEYTDTQYF
TRBJ2-1 | TRBV5-1 | CASSLDRVGEQFF
TRBJ1-1 | TRBV25-1 | CASSDLEGGEAFF
TRBJ1-3 | TRBV28 | CASRSYGSGNTIYF
TRBJ2-7 | TRBV29-1 | CSVEVLGTTYEQYF
TRBJ1-4 | TRBV6-4 | CASSDEQPQELAGTNEKLFF